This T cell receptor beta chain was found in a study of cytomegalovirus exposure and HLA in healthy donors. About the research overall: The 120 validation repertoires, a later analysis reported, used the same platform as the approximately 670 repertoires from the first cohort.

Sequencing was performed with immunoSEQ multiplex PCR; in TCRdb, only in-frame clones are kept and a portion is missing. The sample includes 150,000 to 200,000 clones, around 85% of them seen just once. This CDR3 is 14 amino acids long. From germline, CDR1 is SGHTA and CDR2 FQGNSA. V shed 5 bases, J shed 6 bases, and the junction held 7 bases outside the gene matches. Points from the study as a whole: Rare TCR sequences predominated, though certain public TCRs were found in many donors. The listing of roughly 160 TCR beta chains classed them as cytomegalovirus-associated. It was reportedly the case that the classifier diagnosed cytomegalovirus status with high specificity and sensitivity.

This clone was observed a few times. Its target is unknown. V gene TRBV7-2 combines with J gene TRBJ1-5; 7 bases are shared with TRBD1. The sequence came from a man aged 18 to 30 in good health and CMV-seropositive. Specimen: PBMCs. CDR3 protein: CASSLGGGLQPQHF. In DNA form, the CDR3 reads TGTGCCAGCAGCCTCGGAGGGGGCCTTCAGCCCCAGCATTTT.